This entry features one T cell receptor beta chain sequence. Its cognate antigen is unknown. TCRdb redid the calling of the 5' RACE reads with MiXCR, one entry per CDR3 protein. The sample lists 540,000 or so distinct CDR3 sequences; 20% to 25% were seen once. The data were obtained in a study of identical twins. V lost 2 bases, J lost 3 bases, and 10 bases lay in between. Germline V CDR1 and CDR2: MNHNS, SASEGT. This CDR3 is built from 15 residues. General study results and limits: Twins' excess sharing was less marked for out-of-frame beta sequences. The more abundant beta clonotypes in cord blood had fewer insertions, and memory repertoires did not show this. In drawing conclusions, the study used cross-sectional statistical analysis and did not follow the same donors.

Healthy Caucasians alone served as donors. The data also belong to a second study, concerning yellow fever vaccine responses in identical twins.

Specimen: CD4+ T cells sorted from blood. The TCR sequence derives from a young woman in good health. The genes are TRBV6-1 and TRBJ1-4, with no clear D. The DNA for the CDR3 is TGTGCCAGCAGTGAATTGGACCTCCCTAATGAAAAACTGTTTTTT. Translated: CASSELDLPNEKLFF.